The 26 T cell receptor beta chains below were found in one sample sequenced in a study of high-grade serous ovarian cancer treatment subgroups. Profiling relied on immunoSEQ multiplex PCR, and the TCRdb table lists in-frame clones only, not all of them. The sample consists of 18,000 or so clones, around 80% of them appearing once. Tumor samples were obtained before definitive surgery or chemotherapy. The sample taken for sequencing was tumor tissue. Receptor source: a human donor with high-grade serous ovarian cancer.

In nucleotides, the CDR3 is TGCGCCAGCAGCAGAACTCAGGTGGGGTACGAGCAGTACTTC. Amino acid sequence: CASSRTQVGYEQYF. This sequence joins TRBV5-1 and TRBJ2-7, with D unclear. The CDR3 has 14 residues. Between the trimmed V and J ends, which lost 4 bases and 4 bases, there was a span of 15 bases. Germline CDR1 reads SGHRS; CDR2 reads YFSETQ. Full variable domain (remainder filled in from reference TRBV5-1 and TRBJ2-7): KAGVTQTPRYLIKTRGQQVTLSCSPISGHRSVSWYQQTPGQGLQFLFEYFSETQRNKGNFPGRFSGRQFSNSRSEMNVSTLELGDSALYLCASSRTQVGYEQYFGPGTRLTVT.

The chain employs TRBV4-3 and TRBJ2-3; 8 bases match TRBD1. CDR1 is LGHNA and CDR2 is YSLEER in the germline V gene. The J segment lost 2 bases and the V segment lost 1 base, leaving 8 bases of the junction unmatched. CDR3 size: 17 residues. CDR3 sequence: CASSQAPQGAHTDTQYF. The CDR3 DNA reads as TGCGCCAGCAGCCAAGCTCCTCAGGGGGCGCACACAGATACGCAGTATTTT.

This clone was observed a few times. CDR3: CASSPAGTGSIYYEQYF. The CDR3, as DNA: TGCGCCAGCAGCCCCGCCGGGACAGGGTCAATCTACTACGAGCAGTACTTC. The J gene is TRBJ2-7, the V gene TRBV4-1; 9 bases map to TRBD1. Germline-derived CDR1 and CDR2 are MGHRA and YSYEKL. The CDR3 consists of 17 residues. Trimming cost V 4 bases and J 3 bases; bases outside gene matches: 13.

The chain couples TRBV5-1 to TRBJ2-7, with D unresolved. The V gene lost 0 bases and the J gene lost 7 bases, with 5 bases spanning the gap. CDR1 is SGHRS and CDR2 is YFSETQ in the germline V gene. There are 11 residues in the CDR3. The chain's CDR3 is CASSLDEEQYF. Written as DNA, the CDR3 is TGCGCCAGCAGCTTGGACGAAGAGCAGTACTTC.

The V and J genes are TRBV27 and TRBJ2-7; TRBD1 aligns across 8 bases. There are 14 residues in the CDR3. The ends lost 5 bases at V and 1 base at J; junction bases unmatched: 4. From germline, CDR1 is MNHEY and CDR2 SMNVEV (reference sequence). CDR3 nucleotides: TGTGCCAGCAGTCCTCGACAGGGGTCCTACGAGCAGTACTTC. This encodes CASSPRQGSYEQYF.

The gene calls are TRBV10-1 and TRBJ1-5, with 8 bases lining up with TRBD1. The germline V gene encodes CDR1 WNHNN and CDR2 SYGVQD (reference sequence). This CDR3 is 20 amino acids long. Trimming cost V 6 bases and J 0 bases; bases outside gene matches: 19. CDR3 nucleotide sequence: TGCGCCAGCAGCCCATCACCTATCGGGACAGGACGATATAGCAATCAGCCCCAGCATTTT. This sequence encodes CASSPSPIGTGRYSNQPQHF.

V usage is TRBV15 and J usage is TRBJ1-2, with D possibly TRBD1 on 6 matching bases. The length of the CDR3 is 16 residues. The germline gives CDR1 LNHNV, CDR2 YYDKDF (reference sequence). V was cut by 0 bases and J by 4 bases, with 15 bases left in between. CDR3 in amino acids: CATSRDKEGVGYGYTF. In DNA, the CDR3 is TGTGCCACCAGCAGAGATAAGGAGGGGGTCGGCTATGGCTACACCTTC. Variable domain in full (rest from reference TRBV15 and TRBJ1-2): DAMVIQNPRYQVTQFGKPVTLSCSQTLNHNVMYWYQQKSSQAPKLLFHYYDKDFNNEADTPDNFQSRRPNTSFCFLDIRSPGLGDTAMYLCATSRDKEGVGYGYTFGSGTRLTVV.

This clone was seen more than once but under ten times. The rearrangement joins TRBV7-9 to TRBJ1-1, with TRBD1 identical over 7 bases. V lost 6 bases and J lost 0; bases outside the gene matches: 4. The CDR3 covers 14 residues. Germline loops: CDR1 SEHNR, CDR2 FQNEAQ (reference sequence). DNA of the CDR3: TGTGCCAGCAGATTTGGGACAGTGAACACTGAAGCTTTCTTT. Protein: CASRFGTVNTEAFF.

This sequence joins TRBV11-3 and TRBJ2-7; no clear D gene. This CDR3 spans 14 amino acids. Germline loops: CDR1 SGHNT, CDR2 YENEEA. V gave up 5 bases and J gave up 5 bases, with 16 bases separating them. The CDR3 nucleotides read TGTGCCAGCAGCCTTACCCCCGTAGGGCACGAGCAGTACTTC. Translating it yields CASSLTPVGHEQYF.

The chain couples TRBV19 to TRBJ1-5; D uncertain. There are 16 residues in the CDR3. Germline-derived CDR1 and CDR2 are LNHDA and SQIVND (reference sequence). V was trimmed by 3 bases and J by 0 bases, leaving 12 bases between them. This CDR3 is CASSIDTGYSNQPQHF. The CDR3 DNA sequence: TGTGCCAGTAGTATCGACACTGGTTATAGCAATCAGCCCCAGCATTTT.

This clone is a singleton in its sample. The genes are TRBV6-5 and TRBJ2-2; 12 bases line up with TRBD2. The CDR3 consists of 15 residues. Trimming removed 5 bases from V and 4 bases from J; junction bases left unmatched: 2. Germline assignment: CDR1 MNHEY and CDR2 SVGAGI. CDR3 in amino acids: CASSPGLAGTGELFF. CDR3 DNA: TGTGCCAGCAGTCCGGGACTAGCGGGCACCGGGGAGCTGTTTTTT.

The chain combines TRBV27 with TRBJ1-5; 9 bases agree with TRBD1. Germline CDR1 reads MNHEY; CDR2 reads SMNVEV (reference sequence). CDR3 length: 18 amino acids. The V and J ends lost 3 bases and 0 bases, in that order; junction bases with no gene match: 9. This CDR3 is CASSFLQGARNSNQPQHF. The CDR3 DNA follows: TGTGCCAGCAGTTTCTTACAGGGGGCGAGGAATAGCAATCAGCCCCAGCATTTT.

The genes are TRBV7-9 and TRBJ1-4; 7 bases are a match to TRBD1. Germline V gene lookup returns CDR1 SEHNR and CDR2 FQNEAQ (reference sequence). The CDR3 loop spans 15 amino acids. J lost 5 bases, V lost 6 bases, and 9 bases had no gene match. The CDR3 region has the DNA TGTGCCAGCAGTCGTCGGACAGGCCGCAATGAAAAACTGTTTTTT. This encodes CASSRRTGRNEKLFF.

The rearrangement joins TRBV10-3 to TRBJ2-2, with 9 bases that match TRBD2. CDR1 and CDR2 from the germline V gene are ENHRY and SYGVKD. This CDR3 has 20 amino acids. Losses at the gene ends were 3 bases for V and 0 bases for J; bases not matched to a gene: 14. The CDR3 region is CAISDARGGRASANTGELFF. The CDR3, as DNA: TGTGCCATCAGTGATGCGAGGGGCGGGAGGGCCTCGGCGAACACCGGGGAGCTGTTTTTT.

This clone has more than one count but fewer than ten. The chain uses TRBV6-5 and TRBJ2-7, with D uncertain. Trimming took 0 bases from V and 6 from J, leaving 3 bases between them. The CDR3 is 11 amino acids. Germline CDR1 reads MNHEY; CDR2 reads SVGAGI. The DNA of the CDR3 is TGTGCCAGCAGTTACTCGGGCGAGCAGTACTTC. It translates to CASSYSGEQYF.

The chain has TRBV18 and TRBJ2-3, with a tentative D call TRBD2 (5 bases). The CDR3 spans 15 residues. The ends were cut back, 6 bases at V and 0 bases at J, with 13 bases in the middle. Germline CDR1 is KGHSH and CDR2 is LQKENI. This CDR3 reads CASSPWAGSTDTQYF. The CDR3 nucleotides are TGTGCCAGCTCCCCCTGGGCGGGTAGCACAGATACGCAGTATTTT.

The chain joins TRBV29-1 to TRBJ1-2; tentative D call: TRBD1 (6 bases). The germline CDR1 and CDR2 sequences are SQVTM and ANQGSEA. This CDR3 has 11 residues. V lost 5 bases and J lost 2, with 6 bases in between. The CDR3 nucleotides are TGCAGCGTTACAGGGAACTATGGCTACACCTTC. Protein: CSVTGNYGYTF.

This sequence joins TRBV7-3 and TRBJ1-5; D call uncertain. The CDR3 runs to 15 residues. Germline V gene lookup returns CDR1 SGHTA and CDR2 FQGTGA. Trimming took 2 bases from V and 3 from J, leaving 11 bases between them. CDR3 region: CASSLLGQDNQPQHF. The CDR3 DNA reads TGTGCCAGCAGCTTATTAGGCCAGGACAATCAGCCCCAGCATTTT.

The genes are TRBV5-1 and TRBJ1-1; a possible D gene is TRBD1 (5 bases). Germline assignment: CDR1 SGHRS and CDR2 YFSETQ. The length of the CDR3 is 15 residues. Trimming took off 4 bases at V and 4 bases at J, with 17 bases between the two ends. CDR3 sequence reads: CASSLDGTLATEAFF. CDR3 in DNA: TGCGCCAGCAGCCTGGACGGGACGTTGGCCACTGAAGCTTTCTTT.

The V and J genes are TRBV18 and TRBJ2-2; 8 nucleotides agree with TRBD2. The CDR3 consists of 16 residues. CDR1 is KGHSH, CDR2 LQKENI, per germline. V lost 2 bases to trimming and J lost 5 bases; unmatched junction nucleotides: 7. The CDR3 region is CASSPVAGGRTGELFF. The CDR3 DNA reads as TGTGCCAGCTCACCAGTGGCGGGAGGTCGGACCGGGGAGCTGTTTTTT.

This clone was seen more than once but under ten times. The CDR3, as DNA: TGCAGCGTCTTCGGGGTTGAAAAACTGTTTTTT. This translates into CSVFGVEKLFF. The chain recombines TRBV29-1 with TRBJ1-4; the D is unclear. Germline V gene lookup returns CDR1 SQVTM and CDR2 ANQGSEA. This CDR3 region has 11 residues. V shed 6 bases and J shed 7 bases, with 9 bases lying between them.

The V and J genes are TRBV27 and TRBJ2-2; D remains ambiguous. Between the trimmed V and J ends, which lost 1 base and 4 bases, there was a span of 13 bases. Germline values: CDR1 MNHEY, CDR2 SMNVEV (reference sequence). The CDR3 contains 16 residues. The CDR3 coding sequence is TGTGCCAGCAGTTTATTCGTCAGTGGATCCACCGGGGAGCTGTTTTTT. It is translated as CASSLFVSGSTGELFF.

The V and J genes are TRBV11-3 and TRBJ2-2; D not resolved. Germline CDR1 reads SGHNT; CDR2 reads YENEEA. The V and J ends lost 2 bases and 4 bases respectively, with 5 bases between them. The CDR3 sequence is 13 residues long. The CDR3 region is CASSLRATGELFF. In DNA, the CDR3 is TGTGCCAGCAGCTTACGGGCCACCGGGGAGCTGTTTTTT.

The rearrangement links TRBV15 to TRBJ1-3; no reliable D call. The CDR3 consists of 15 residues. Per the germline V gene, CDR1 is LNHNV and CDR2 is YYDKDF (reference sequence). V shed 0 bases and J shed 3 bases, with 9 bases lying between them. This CDR3 is CATSRDLGGGNTIYF. The CDR3, as DNA: TGTGCCACCAGCAGAGATCTGGGAGGTGGAAACACCATATATTTT. Full variable domain (outside the CDR3, taken from reference TRBV15 and TRBJ1-3): DAMVIQNPRYQVTQFGKPVTLSCSQTLNHNVMYWYQQKSSQAPKLLFHYYDKDFNNEADTPDNFQSRRPNTSFCFLDIRSPGLGDTAMYLCATSRDLGGGNTIYFGEGSWLTVV.

For the CDR3, the DNA is TGTGCCAGCAGTTCAGGACTAGCGGGAGGCTACGAGCAGTACTTC. Protein sequence: CASSSGLAGGYEQYF. The rearrangement uses TRBV27 and TRBJ2-7, with 14 positions matching TRBD2. Unmatched junction bases numbered 2, after V lost 4 bases and J lost 3 bases. This CDR3 spans 15 amino acids. Germline V gene data show CDR1 as MNHEY and CDR2 as SMNVEV (reference sequence).

The chain combines TRBV14 with TRBJ2-7; D unresolved. CDR1 is SGHDN, CDR2 FVKESK, per germline. V was trimmed by 5 bases and J by 1 base, leaving 12 bases between them. The CDR3 contains 14 residues. The CDR3 DNA reads as TGTGCCAGCAGCTCACATGTTGGGTCCTACGAGCAGTACTTC. Amino acids: CASSSHVGSYEQYF.